Detailed here is one T cell receptor (beta chain). This sample was included in a study of blood T cell repertoires in COVID-19. The overall study: The United States, Italy and Spain provided the acute and convalescent COVID-19 samples. T cells, B-cell-depleted T cells, or PBMCs provided the cDNA or gDNA that served as material.

In the authors' workflow: Reference gene primer amplification gave estimated nucleated cell counts. Produced via immunoSEQ multiplex PCR; TCRdb's table is partial and in-frame only. D and trimming were read from the DNA, whereas the V and J calls and clone size are those reported in that table. Here the sample spans approximately 210,000 clones, around four fifths being singletons. CDR1 and CDR2 from the germline V gene are SGHDN and FVKESK. The CDR3 consists of 16 residues. Trimming removed 1 base from V and 1 base from J, with 12 bases in between. The sequenced sample was peripheral blood. The receptor was isolated from a man aged 25 to 45 with active or convalescent COVID-19. J is TRBJ2-3 and V is TRBV14, with D possibly TRBD2 on 6 matching bases. The CDR3 DNA sequence: TGTGCCAGCAGCCAAGGGAACGGGGAGGGCACAGATACGCAGTATTTT. Translation: CASSQGNGEGTDTQYF.